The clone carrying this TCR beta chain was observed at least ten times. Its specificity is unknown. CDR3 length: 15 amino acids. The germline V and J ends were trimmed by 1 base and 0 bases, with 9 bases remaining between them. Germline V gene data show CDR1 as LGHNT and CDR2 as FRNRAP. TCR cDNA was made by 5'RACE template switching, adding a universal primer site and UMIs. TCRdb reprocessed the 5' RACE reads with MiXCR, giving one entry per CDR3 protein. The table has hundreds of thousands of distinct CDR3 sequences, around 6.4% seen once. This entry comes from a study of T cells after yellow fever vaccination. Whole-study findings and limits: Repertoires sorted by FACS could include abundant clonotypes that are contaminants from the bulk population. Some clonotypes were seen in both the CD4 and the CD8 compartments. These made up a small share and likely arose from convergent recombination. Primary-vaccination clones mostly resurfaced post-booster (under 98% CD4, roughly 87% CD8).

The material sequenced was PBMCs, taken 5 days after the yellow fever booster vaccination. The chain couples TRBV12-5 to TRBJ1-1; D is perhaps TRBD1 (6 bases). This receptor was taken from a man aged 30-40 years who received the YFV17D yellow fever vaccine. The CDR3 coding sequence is TGTGCTAGTGGTTTGGGAACAGGGCTGAACACTGAAGCTTTCTTT. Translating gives CASGLGTGLNTEAFF.